Listed below are T cell receptor beta chains from one sample, sequenced in a study of cytomegalovirus exposure and HLA in healthy donors. Sequencing was performed with immunoSEQ multiplex PCR; in TCRdb, only in-frame clones are kept and a portion is missing. Altogether more than 90,000 clones are present, less than 80% being singletons, with the ten largest covering 4.1%. Specimen: PBMCs. The receptors were sampled from a woman aged 40 to 50 in good health and CMV-seropositive. Both conserved end residues are part of each CDR3. The D gene is left open where the match is weak. The size field is filled for only some rows; it gives once, few, many or a size class.

cdr3_aa: CATSPGYTEAFF
cdr3_nt: TGTGCCACCAGCCCCGGGTACACTGAAGCTTTCTTT
j_call: TRBJ1-1
d_call: NA
v_call: TRBV15
clone_size: NA

cdr3_aa: CASSTLTETFMNTEAFF
cdr3_nt: TGTGCCAGTAGTACTTTGACAGAGACGTTCATGAACACTGAAGCTTTCTTT
j_call: TRBJ1-1
d_call: NA
v_call: TRBV19
clone_size: NA

cdr3_aa: CASSRTYEQYF
cdr3_nt: TGTGCCAGCAGCCGTACATACGAGCAGTACTTC
j_call: TRBJ2-7
d_call: NA
v_call: TRBV7-9
clone_size: once

cdr3_aa: CASSFETGYSYEQYF
cdr3_nt: TGTGCCAGCAGTTTTGAAACAGGGTACTCCTACGAGCAGTACTTC
j_call: TRBJ2-7
d_call: NA
v_call: TRBV28
clone_size: few

cdr3_aa: CASSLGLGGELFF
cdr3_nt: TGCGCCAGCAGCTTGGGGCTTGGTGGGGAGCTGTTTTTT
j_call: TRBJ2-2
d_call: NA
v_call: TRBV5-1
clone_size: NA

cdr3_aa: CASSLSGRGPQHF
cdr3_nt: TGTGCCAGCAGCTTGTCCGGCCGGGGGCCCCAGCATTTT
j_call: TRBJ1-5
d_call: NA
v_call: TRBV5-8
clone_size: NA

cdr3_aa: CASSWDSRQETQYF
cdr3_nt: TGCGCCAGCAGCTGGGACAGTCGGCAAGAGACCCAGTACTTC
j_call: TRBJ2-5
d_call: TRBD1
v_call: TRBV5-1
clone_size: NA

cdr3_aa: CASRSGGGNEKLFF
cdr3_nt: TGTGCCAGCAGGTCAGGGGGTGGTAATGAAAAACTGTTTTTT
j_call: TRBJ1-4
d_call: TRBD1
v_call: TRBV28
clone_size: NA

cdr3_aa: CASSLGTSALSSYEQYF
cdr3_nt: TGCGCCAGCAGCTTGGGGACTAGCGCCCTAAGCTCCTACGAGCAGTACTTC
j_call: TRBJ2-7
d_call: TRBD2
v_call: TRBV5-1
clone_size: NA

cdr3_aa: CASRRTGGEKLFF
cdr3_nt: TGCGCCAGCCGAAGGACGGGGGGGGAAAAACTGTTTTTT
j_call: TRBJ1-4
d_call: NA
v_call: TRBV5-1
clone_size: NA

cdr3_aa: CASSTHNSGANVLTF
cdr3_nt: TGTGCCAGCAGCACTCATAACTCTGGGGCCAACGTCCTGACTTTC
j_call: TRBJ2-6
d_call: NA
v_call: TRBV28
clone_size: NA

cdr3_aa: CASSRTGVIGSGNTIYF
cdr3_nt: TGCGCCAGCAGCCGGACAGGGGTAATAGGGTCTGGAAACACCATATATTTT
j_call: TRBJ1-3
d_call: TRBD1
v_call: TRBV4-1
clone_size: NA

cdr3_aa: CASSPSGSSYEQYF
cdr3_nt: TGTGCCAGCAGCCCAAGCGGGAGCTCCTACGAGCAGTACTTC
j_call: TRBJ2-7
d_call: TRBD2
v_call: TRBV7-9
clone_size: NA

cdr3_aa: CASSFRSNYGYTF
cdr3_nt: TGTGCCAGCAGCTTTCGGTCCAACTATGGCTACACCTTC
j_call: TRBJ1-2
d_call: NA
v_call: TRBV7-3
clone_size: NA

cdr3_aa: CASSPTGGALAGALYNEQFF
cdr3_nt: TGTGCCAGCAGTCCGACAGGGGGGGCCCTAGCGGGGGCCCTCTACAATGAGCAGTTCTTC
j_call: TRBJ2-1
d_call: NA
v_call: TRBV7-8
clone_size: NA

cdr3_aa: CASSLMSGGTGELFF
cdr3_nt: TGCGCCAGCAGCTTGATGAGCGGGGGTACCGGGGAGCTGTTTTTT
j_call: TRBJ2-2
d_call: TRBD2
v_call: TRBV5-1
clone_size: NA

cdr3_aa: CASSRGTSGRTEQYF
cdr3_nt: TGTGCCAGCAGCCGGGGGACTAGCGGGAGGACCGAGCAGTACTTC
j_call: TRBJ2-7
d_call: TRBD2
v_call: TRBV6-5
clone_size: few

cdr3_aa: CASSPPGDYSYNEQFF
cdr3_nt: TGCGCCAGCAGCCCGCCCGGGGATTATTCCTACAATGAGCAGTTCTTC
j_call: TRBJ2-1
d_call: NA
v_call: TRBV5-1
clone_size: NA

cdr3_aa: CASSTGQTTNEKLFF
cdr3_nt: TGTGCCAGCAGCACAGGACAGACAACTAATGAAAAACTGTTTTTT
j_call: TRBJ1-4
d_call: NA
v_call: TRBV7-9
clone_size: NA

cdr3_aa: CASRPQGVHEQFF
cdr3_nt: TGTGCCAGCAGGCCACAGGGGGTCCATGAGCAGTTCTTC
j_call: TRBJ2-1
d_call: TRBD1
v_call: TRBV6-6
clone_size: NA

cdr3_aa: CASSLNGGDYGYTF
cdr3_nt: TGTGCCAGCAGCTTGAATGGGGGGGACTATGGCTACACCTTC
j_call: TRBJ1-2
d_call: NA
v_call: TRBV5-6
clone_size: NA

cdr3_aa: CASSHGTGGEKLFF
cdr3_nt: TGTGCCAGCAGCCATGGGACAGGGGGCGAAAAACTGTTTTTT
j_call: TRBJ1-4
d_call: TRBD1
v_call: TRBV4-2
clone_size: once

cdr3_aa: CSSSLGPGFNQPQHF
cdr3_nt: TGTTCCAGCAGCTTAGGTCCGGGATTCAATCAGCCCCAGCATTTT
j_call: TRBJ1-5
d_call: NA
v_call: TRBV7-9
clone_size: NA

cdr3_aa: CASSRKPGEGLGNEQFF
cdr3_nt: TGTGCCAGCAGTCGTAAACCCGGGGAGGGCCTGGGGAATGAGCAGTTCTTC
j_call: TRBJ2-1
d_call: TRBD2
v_call: TRBV5-6
clone_size: NA

cdr3_aa: CASVSGAEIEELFF
cdr3_nt: TGTGCCAGCGTCTCGGGAGCCGAAATAGAGGAGCTGTTTTTT
j_call: TRBJ2-2
d_call: NA
v_call: TRBV6-1
clone_size: NA

cdr3_aa: CASSIRQRTDTQYF
cdr3_nt: TGTGCCAGTAGTATCAGGCAGCGCACAGATACGCAGTATTTT
j_call: TRBJ2-3
d_call: NA
v_call: TRBV19
clone_size: few

cdr3_aa: CASSQGRARGEKLFF
cdr3_nt: TGCGCCAGCAGCCAGGGCAGGGCGCGCGGTGAAAAACTGTTTTTT
j_call: TRBJ1-4
d_call: NA
v_call: TRBV4-1
clone_size: NA

cdr3_aa: CASSLTVGLAGAEQFF
cdr3_nt: TGTGCCAGCAGTTTGACCGTCGGACTAGCGGGAGCTGAGCAGTTCTTC
j_call: TRBJ2-1
d_call: TRBD2
v_call: TRBV6-5
clone_size: NA

cdr3_aa: CATSRDTSGRKTQYF
cdr3_nt: TGTGCCACCAGCAGAGACACTAGCGGGAGAAAGACCCAGTACTTC
j_call: TRBJ2-5
d_call: TRBD2
v_call: TRBV15
clone_size: NA

cdr3_aa: CASSLAPGDHGYTF
cdr3_nt: TGCGCCAGCAGCCTGGCCCCAGGGGATCACGGCTACACCTTC
j_call: TRBJ1-2
d_call: NA
v_call: TRBV5-1
clone_size: NA

cdr3_aa: CASSRSEDSVSEQYF
cdr3_nt: TGTGCCAGCTCCCGATCGGAAGACTCCGTGTCCGAGCAGTACTTC
j_call: TRBJ2-7
d_call: NA
v_call: TRBV18
clone_size: NA

cdr3_aa: CASSLGLEVGELFF
cdr3_nt: TGTGCCAGCAGCTTGGGACTAGAGGTCGGGGAGCTGTTTTTT
j_call: TRBJ2-2
d_call: TRBD2
v_call: TRBV7-3
clone_size: NA

cdr3_aa: CAISRNGRETYEQYF
cdr3_nt: TGTGCCATCAGTCGAAATGGGCGGGAGACCTACGAGCAGTACTTC
j_call: TRBJ2-7
d_call: TRBD2
v_call: TRBV10-3
clone_size: NA

cdr3_aa: CASSQDINYGYTF
cdr3_nt: TGTGCCAGCAGCCAGGACATCAACTATGGCTACACCTTC
j_call: TRBJ1-2
d_call: NA
v_call: TRBV6-1
clone_size: NA